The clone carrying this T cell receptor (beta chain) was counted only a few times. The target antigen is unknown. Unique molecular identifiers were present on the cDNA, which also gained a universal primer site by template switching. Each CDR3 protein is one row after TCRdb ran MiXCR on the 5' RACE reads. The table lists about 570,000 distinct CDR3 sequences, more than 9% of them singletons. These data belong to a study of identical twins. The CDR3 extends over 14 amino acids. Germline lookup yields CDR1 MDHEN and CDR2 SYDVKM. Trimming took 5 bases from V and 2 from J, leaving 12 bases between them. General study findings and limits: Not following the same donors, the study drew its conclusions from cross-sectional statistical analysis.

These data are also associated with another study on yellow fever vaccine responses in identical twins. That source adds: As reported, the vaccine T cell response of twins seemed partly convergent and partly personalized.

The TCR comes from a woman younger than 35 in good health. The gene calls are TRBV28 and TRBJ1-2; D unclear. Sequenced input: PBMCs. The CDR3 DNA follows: TGTGCCAGCAGTCTCCCCCCCGGGAACTATGGCTACACCTTC. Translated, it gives CASSLPPGNYGYTF.